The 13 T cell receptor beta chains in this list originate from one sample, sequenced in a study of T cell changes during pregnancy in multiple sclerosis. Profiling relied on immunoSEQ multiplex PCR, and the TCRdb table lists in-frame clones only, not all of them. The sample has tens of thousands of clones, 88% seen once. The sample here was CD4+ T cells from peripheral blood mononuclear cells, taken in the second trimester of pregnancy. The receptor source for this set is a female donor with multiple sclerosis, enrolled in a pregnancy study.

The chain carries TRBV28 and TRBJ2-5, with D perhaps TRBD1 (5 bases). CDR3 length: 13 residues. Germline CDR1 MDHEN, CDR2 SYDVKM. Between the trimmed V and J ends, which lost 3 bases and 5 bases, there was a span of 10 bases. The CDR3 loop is CASSLGRQETQYF. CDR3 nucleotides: TGTGCCAGCAGTTTGGGGCGCCAGGAGACCCAGTACTTC.

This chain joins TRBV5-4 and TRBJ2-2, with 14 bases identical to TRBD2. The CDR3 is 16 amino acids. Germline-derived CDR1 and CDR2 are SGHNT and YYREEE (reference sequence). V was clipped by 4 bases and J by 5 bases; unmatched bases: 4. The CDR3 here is CASSRGTSGRTGELFF. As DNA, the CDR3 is TGTGCCAGCAGCAGGGGGACTAGCGGGAGAACCGGGGAGCTGTTTTTT.

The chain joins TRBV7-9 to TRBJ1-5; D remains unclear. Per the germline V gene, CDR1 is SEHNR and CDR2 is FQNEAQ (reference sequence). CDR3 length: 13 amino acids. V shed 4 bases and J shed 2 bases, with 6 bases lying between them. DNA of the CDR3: TGTGCCAGCAGCTACAGTGGCAATCAGCCCCAGCATTTT. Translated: CASSYSGNQPQHF.

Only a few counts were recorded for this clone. This CDR3 is CSVSTSGIVSNEQFF. The CDR3 DNA reads TGCAGCGTCTCGACTAGCGGGATAGTATCCAATGAGCAGTTCTTC. The genes are TRBV29-1 and TRBJ2-1; 11 nucleotides agree with TRBD2. CDR1 and CDR2 (germline): SQVTM, ANQGSEA. The ends lost 6 bases at V and 6 bases at J; junction bases unmatched: 10. This CDR3 has 15 amino acids.

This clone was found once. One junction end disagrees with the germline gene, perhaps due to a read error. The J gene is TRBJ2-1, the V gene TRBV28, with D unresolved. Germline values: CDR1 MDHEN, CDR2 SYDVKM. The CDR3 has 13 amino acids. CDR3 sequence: CASRNLRFPWVLF. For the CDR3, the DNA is TGTGCCAGCAGAAACCTCAGGTTCCCGTGGGTCCTCTTC.

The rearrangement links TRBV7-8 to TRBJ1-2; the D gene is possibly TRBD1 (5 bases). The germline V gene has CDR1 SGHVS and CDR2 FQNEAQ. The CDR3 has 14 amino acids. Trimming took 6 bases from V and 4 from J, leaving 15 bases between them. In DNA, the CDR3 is TGTGCCAGCAGTTTAACGGGGGAAACCTATGGCTACACCTTC. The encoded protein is CASSLTGETYGYTF. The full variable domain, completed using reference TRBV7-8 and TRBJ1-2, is GAGVSQSPRYKVAKRGQDVALRCDPISGHVSLFWYQQALGQGPEFLTYFQNEAQLDKSGLPSDRFFAERPEGSVSTLKIQRTQQEDSAVYLCASSLTGETYGYTFGSGTRLTVV.

CDR3 DNA sequence: TGTGCCAGCAGTTACGAGACGGGAGAGACCCAGTACTTC. Protein: CASSYETGETQYF. The chain links TRBV6-5 to TRBJ2-5; D remains unclear. V was shortened by 2 bases and J by 4 bases, with 8 bases between the two germline ends. Germline V gene lookup returns CDR1 MNHEY and CDR2 SVGAGI. CDR3 size: 13 residues.

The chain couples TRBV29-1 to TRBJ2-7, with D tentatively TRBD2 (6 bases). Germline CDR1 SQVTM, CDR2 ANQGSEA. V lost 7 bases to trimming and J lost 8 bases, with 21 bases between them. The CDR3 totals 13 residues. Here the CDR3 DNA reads TGCAGCGCCTCACTAGCAGGCGTACGAAAGCAGTACTTC. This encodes CSASLAGVRKQYF.

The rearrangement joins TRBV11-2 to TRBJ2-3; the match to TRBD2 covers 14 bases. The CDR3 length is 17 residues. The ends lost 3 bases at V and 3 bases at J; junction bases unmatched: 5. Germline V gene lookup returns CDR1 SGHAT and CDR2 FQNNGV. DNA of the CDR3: TGTGCCAGCAGCTTTGGACTAGCGGGAGGACGGACAGATACGCAGTATTTT. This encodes CASSFGLAGGRTDTQYF.

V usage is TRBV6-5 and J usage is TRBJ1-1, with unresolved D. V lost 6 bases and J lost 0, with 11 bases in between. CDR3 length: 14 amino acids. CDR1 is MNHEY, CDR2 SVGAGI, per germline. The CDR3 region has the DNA TGTGCCAGCAGGTCTCGGGTGGTGAACACTGAAGCTTTCTTT. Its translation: CASRSRVVNTEAFF.

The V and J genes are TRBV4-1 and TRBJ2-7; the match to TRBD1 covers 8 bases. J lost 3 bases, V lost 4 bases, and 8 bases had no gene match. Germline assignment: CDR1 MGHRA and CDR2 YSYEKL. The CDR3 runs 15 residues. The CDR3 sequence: CASSLGTGGFYEQYF. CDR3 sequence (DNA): TGCGCCAGCAGCCTGGGCACAGGGGGTTTCTACGAGCAGTACTTC.

The CDR3 sequence is CASSAGTGAPFYEQYF. The DNA for the CDR3 is TGTGCCAGCAGTGCCGGGACAGGGGCCCCGTTCTACGAGCAGTACTTC. The V call is TRBV28, the J call TRBJ2-7, with 10 positions matching TRBD1. The V gene's germline CDR1 is MDHEN and CDR2 SYDVKM. The CDR3 consists of 16 residues. V shed 5 bases and J 3 bases; nucleotides not matched to a gene: 10.

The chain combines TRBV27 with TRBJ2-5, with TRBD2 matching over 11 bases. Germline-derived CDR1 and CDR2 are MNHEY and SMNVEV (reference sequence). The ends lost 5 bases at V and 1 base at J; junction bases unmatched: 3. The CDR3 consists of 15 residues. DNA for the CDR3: TGTGCCAGCAGTCGAGGGACTAGCGGCCAAGAGACCCAGTACTTC. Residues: CASSRGTSGQETQYF.